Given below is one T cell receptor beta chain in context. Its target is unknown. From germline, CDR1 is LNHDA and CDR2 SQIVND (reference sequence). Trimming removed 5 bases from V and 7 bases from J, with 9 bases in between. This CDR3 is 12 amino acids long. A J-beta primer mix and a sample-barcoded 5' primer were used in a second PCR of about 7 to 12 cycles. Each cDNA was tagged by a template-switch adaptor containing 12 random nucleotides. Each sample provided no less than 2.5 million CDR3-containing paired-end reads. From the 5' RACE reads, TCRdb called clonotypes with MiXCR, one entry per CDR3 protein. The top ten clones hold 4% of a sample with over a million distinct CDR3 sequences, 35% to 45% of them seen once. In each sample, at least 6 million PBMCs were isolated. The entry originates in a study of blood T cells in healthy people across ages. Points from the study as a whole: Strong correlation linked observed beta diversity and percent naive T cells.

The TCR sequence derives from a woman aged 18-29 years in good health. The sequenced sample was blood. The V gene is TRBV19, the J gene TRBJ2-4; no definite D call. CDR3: CASSYHGNIQYF. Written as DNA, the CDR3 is TGTGCCAGTAGTTATCACGGTAACATTCAGTACTTC.